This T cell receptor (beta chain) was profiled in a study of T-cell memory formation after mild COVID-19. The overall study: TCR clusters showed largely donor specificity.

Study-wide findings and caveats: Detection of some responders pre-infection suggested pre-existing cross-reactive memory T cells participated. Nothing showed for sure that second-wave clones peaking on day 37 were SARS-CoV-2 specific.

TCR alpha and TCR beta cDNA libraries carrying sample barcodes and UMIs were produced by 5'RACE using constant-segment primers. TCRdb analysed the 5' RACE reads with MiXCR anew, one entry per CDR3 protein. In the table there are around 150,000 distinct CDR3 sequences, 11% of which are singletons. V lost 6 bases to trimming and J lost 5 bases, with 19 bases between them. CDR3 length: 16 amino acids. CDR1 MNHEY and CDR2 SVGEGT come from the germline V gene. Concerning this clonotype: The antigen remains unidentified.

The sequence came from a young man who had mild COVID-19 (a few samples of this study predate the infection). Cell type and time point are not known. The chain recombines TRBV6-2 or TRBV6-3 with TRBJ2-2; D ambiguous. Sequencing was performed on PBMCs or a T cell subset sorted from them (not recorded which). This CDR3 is CASSQTRRLVTGELFF. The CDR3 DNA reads TGTGCCAGCAGCCAGACCCGAAGACTGGTAACCGGGGAGCTGTTTTTT.